This TCR beta chain was captured in a study of blood T cells in healthy people across ages. V was shortened by 4 bases and J by 10 bases, with 11 bases between the two germline ends. Germline values: CDR1 KGHSY, CDR2 FQNENV. This CDR3 spans 12 amino acids. PCR was performed a second time for 7 to 11 cycles using a sample-barcoded 5' primer and a J-beta primer mix. TCRdb called the 5' RACE reads again in MiXCR, with one record for every CDR3 protein. The sample gives just over 800,000 distinct CDR3 sequences, approximately 65% of which show up once; about 27% is in the top ten. The source is a man aged 25 to 45 in good health. This chain connects TRBV16 to TRBJ2-1; unclear D gene. The source material was blood. CDR3 DNA: TGTGCCAGCAGCCCAGGCTGGGTAGAGCAGTTCTTC. It yields the protein CASSPGWVEQFF.